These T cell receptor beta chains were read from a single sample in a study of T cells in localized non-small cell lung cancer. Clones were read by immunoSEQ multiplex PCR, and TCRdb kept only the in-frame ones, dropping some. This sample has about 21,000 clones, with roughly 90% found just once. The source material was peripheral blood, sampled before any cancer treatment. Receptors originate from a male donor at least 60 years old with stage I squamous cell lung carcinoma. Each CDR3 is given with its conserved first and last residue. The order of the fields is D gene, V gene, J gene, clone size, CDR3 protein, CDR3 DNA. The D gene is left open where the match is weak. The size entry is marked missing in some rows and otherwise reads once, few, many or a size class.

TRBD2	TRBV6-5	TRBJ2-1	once	CASSYRLASGNEQFF	TGTGCCAGCAGTTATAGACTAGCGTCGGGCAATGAGCAGTTCTTC
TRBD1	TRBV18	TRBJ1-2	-	CASSPGGGQGVHGYTF	TGTGCCAGCTCACCAGGTGGTGGACAGGGGGTTCACGGCTACACCTTC
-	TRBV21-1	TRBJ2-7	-	CASSSRPSRAAEQYF	TGTGCCAGCAGCTCAAGGCCGTCTAGGGCGGCCGAGCAGTACTTC
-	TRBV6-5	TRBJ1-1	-	CASRGNTEAFF	TGTGCCAGCAGGGGGAACACTGAAGCTTTCTTT
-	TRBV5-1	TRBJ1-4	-	CASSLAGVGEKLFF	TGCGCCAGCAGCTTGGCTGGGGTAGGCGAAAAACTGTTTTTT
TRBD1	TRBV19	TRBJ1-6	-	CASSITGVNSPLHF	TGTGCCAGTAGTATAACAGGGGTTAATTCACCCCTCCACTTT
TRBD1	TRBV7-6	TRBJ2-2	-	CASSPGTGPTGELFF	TGTGCCAGCAGCCCCGGGACAGGGCCCACCGGGGAGCTGTTTTTT
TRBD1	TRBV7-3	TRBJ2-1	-	CASSLTGQSYNEQFF	TGTGCCAGCAGCTTAACGGGACAGAGCTACAATGAGCAGTTCTTC
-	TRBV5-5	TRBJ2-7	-	CASSLGARGMDYEQYF	TGTGCCAGCAGCTTGGGGGCAAGGGGTATGGACTACGAGCAGTACTTC
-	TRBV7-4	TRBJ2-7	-	CASSFRFRGLNEQYF	TGTGCCAGCAGCTTTCGATTCCGGGGGCTCAACGAGCAGTACTTC
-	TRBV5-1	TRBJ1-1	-	CASSLLSDHTTEAFF	TGCGCCAGCAGCCTACTATCGGATCATACCACTGAAGCTTTCTTT
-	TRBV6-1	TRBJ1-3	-	CASSEGPSGNTIYF	TGTGCCAGCAGCGAGGGACCTTCTGGAAACACCATATATTTT
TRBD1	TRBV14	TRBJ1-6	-	CASSPRTGGGNSPLHF	TGTGCCAGCAGCCCCAGGACAGGGGGAGGTAATTCACCCCTCCACTTT
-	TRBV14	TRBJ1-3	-	CASSQSQGGTIYF	TGTGCCAGCAGCCAATCTCAAGGGGGCACCATATATTTT
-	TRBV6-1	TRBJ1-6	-	CASSEVETLHF	TGTGCCAGCAGTGAAGTGGAAACCCTCCACTTT
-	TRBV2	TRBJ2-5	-	CASSGRLGRYQETQYF	TGTGCCAGCAGTGGTCGACTGGGACGGTACCAAGAGACCCAGTACTTC
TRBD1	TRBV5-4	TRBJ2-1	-	CASSLVGQGYNEQFF	TGTGCCAGCAGCTTGGTGGGACAGGGTTACAATGAGCAGTTCTTC
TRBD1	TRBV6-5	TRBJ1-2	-	CASSKQGASGYTF	TGTGCCAGCAGCAAACAGGGGGCGAGTGGCTACACCTTC
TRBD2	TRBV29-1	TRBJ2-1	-	CSMGRGSHNEQFF	TGCAGCATGGGGCGGGGGAGCCACAATGAGCAGTTCTTC
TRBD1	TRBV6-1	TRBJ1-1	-	CASSERDRVTEAFF	TGTGCCAGCAGTGAACGGGACAGGGTGACTGAAGCTTTCTTT
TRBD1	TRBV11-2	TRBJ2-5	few	CASSLGRQGAGVETQYF	TGTGCCAGCAGCTTAGGTCGACAGGGGGCTGGGGTTGAGACCCAGTACTTC
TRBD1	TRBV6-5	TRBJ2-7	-	CASSSDRGPTYEQYF	TGTGCCAGCAGCTCTGACAGGGGACCCACCTACGAGCAGTACTTC
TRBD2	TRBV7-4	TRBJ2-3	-	CASSAGGASDTQYF	TGTGCCAGCAGCGCCGGGGGGGCATCAGATACGCAGTATTTT
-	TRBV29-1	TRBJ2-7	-	CSVAVAGHGEQYF	TGCAGCGTTGCGGTGGCGGGCCACGGCGAGCAGTACTTC
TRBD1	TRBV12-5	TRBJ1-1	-	CASGPTGGWTEAFF	TGTGCTAGTGGCCCGACAGGGGGCTGGACTGAAGCTTTCTTT
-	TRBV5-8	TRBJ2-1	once	CASSSYNEQFF	TGTGCCAGCAGCTCCTACAATGAGCAGTTCTTC
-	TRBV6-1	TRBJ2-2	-	CASTREEGTGELFF	TGTGCCAGCACCAGGGAAGAAGGCACCGGGGAGCTGTTTTTT
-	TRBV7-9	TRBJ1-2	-	CASSLAGKDLGGYTF	TGTGCCAGCAGCTTAGCGGGGAAGGACCTGGGGGGCTACACCTTC